This T cell receptor beta chain was retrieved from a study of primary melanoma T cells and metastatic recurrence (dated by TCRdb to between 2020 and 2021). For the study in its entirety: The cohort was made up of roughly 190 primary melanomas of stage T2 to T4, with thickness greater than 1 mm. The study tested whether T-cell fraction and T-cell repertoire clonality in primary melanoma tumors predicted patient outcome. The T-cell fraction measured by TCR beta sequencing was weighed against progression-free survival, the clinical outcome chosen for the comparison. The sequencing-derived T-cell fraction was compared with histopathological grading of tumor-infiltrating lymphocytes. Study-wide findings and limitations: Protection appeared to be conferred by a T-cell fraction above 20% regardless of ulceration status, mitotic rate or nodal disease. Compared with adding any other histopathological variable to tumor thickness, adding T-cell fraction reportedly produced a bigger improvement in progression-free survival prediction. The authors framed an effective T-cell-mediated antitumor response in primary melanoma only as a suggestion, not a demonstrated mechanism. Tumor T-cell fraction was reported to predict progression-free survival independently of thickness, ulceration, mitotic rate and age.

Worth noting for this clone: Its cognate antigen has yet to be identified. Base qualities are not recorded, but no much larger clone differs from it by a single base.

Libraries were built with the immunoSEQ multiplex PCR assay. High-throughput sequencing of the T-cell receptor beta chain was performed on primary melanoma tumor tissue. Processing in the source paper ran as follows. Repertoire analyses included TCRB CDR3 sharing between samples and the distribution of insertions and deletions. A gradient-boosted model ranked the predictive value of the T-cell fraction against histopathological variables. TCRdb retrieved this table from immuneACCESS and kept in-frame rearrangements only. Not all clones are present; in checked studies, unresolved V genes account for under half, and no reason is known for the remainder. That table is the source of V, J and clone size, and D and trimming were worked out from the DNA. In this sample the table shows approximately 1,300 clones, about nine tenths of which occur a single time. In total, the top ten clones hold 3.5% to 4% of the sample.

Each patient's primary melanoma had been surgically resected and was viewed as potentially curable, though still at risk of metastatic recurrence. CDR3 length: 15 amino acids, cysteine to phenylalanine. Of the read, only the CDR3 DNA is kept; its 45 bases are in frame from base 1. V is reduced by 1 base and J by 1 base, leaving a spacing of 9 bases between them. Reading the germline V gene (reference sequence) gives CDR1 LNHNV and CDR2 YYDKDF. The clonotype comes from a human donor with melanoma. The V gene is TRBV15 and the J gene is TRBJ2-3; the D segment might be TRBD1 or TRBD2, since each matches 5 bases. Sequenced input: melanoma tumor tissue. The CDR3 amino acid sequence is: CATSRAGPRTDTQYF. The base sequence is TGTGCCACCAGCAGAGCGGGACCCCGCACAGATACGCAGTATTTT.